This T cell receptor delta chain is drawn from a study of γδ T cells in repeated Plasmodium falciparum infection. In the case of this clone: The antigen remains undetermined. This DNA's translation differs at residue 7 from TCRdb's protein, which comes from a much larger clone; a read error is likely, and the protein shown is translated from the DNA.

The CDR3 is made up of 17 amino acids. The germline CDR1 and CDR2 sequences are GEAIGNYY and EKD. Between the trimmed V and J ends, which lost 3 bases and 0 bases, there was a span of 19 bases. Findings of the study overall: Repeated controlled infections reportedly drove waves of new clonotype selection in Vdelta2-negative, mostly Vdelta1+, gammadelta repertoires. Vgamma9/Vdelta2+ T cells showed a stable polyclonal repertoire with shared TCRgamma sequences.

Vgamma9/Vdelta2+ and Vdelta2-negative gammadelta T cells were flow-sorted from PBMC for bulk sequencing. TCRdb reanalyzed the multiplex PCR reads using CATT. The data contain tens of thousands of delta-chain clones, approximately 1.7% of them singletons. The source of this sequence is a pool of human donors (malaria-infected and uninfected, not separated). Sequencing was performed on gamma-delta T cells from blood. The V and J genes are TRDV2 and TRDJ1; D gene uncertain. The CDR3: CACDPHQAQKYTDKLIF. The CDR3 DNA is TGTGCCTGTGACCCTCACCAAGCACAAAAATACACCGATAAACTCATCTTT.